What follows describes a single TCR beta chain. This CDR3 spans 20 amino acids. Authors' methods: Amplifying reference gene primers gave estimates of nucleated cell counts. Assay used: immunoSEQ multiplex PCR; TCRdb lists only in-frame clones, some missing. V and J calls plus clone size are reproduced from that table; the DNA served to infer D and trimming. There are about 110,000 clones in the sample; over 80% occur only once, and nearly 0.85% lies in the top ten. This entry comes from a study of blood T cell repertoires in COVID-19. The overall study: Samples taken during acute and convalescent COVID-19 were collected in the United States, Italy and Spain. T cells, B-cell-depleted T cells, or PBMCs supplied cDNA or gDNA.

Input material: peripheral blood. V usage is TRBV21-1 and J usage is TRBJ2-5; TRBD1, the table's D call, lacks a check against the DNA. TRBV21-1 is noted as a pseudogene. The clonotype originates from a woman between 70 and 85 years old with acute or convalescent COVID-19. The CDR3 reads CATLGNIISTGTGMRETQYF. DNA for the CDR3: TGTGCCACCCTGGGAAATATCATCTCCACCGGGACAGGGATGCGAGAGACCCAGTACTTC.